One and the same sample provided the 21 T cell receptor beta chains below, sequenced in a study of shared clonotypes between healthy human individuals. Naive CD8 isolation took CD45RO-negative cells positively selected for CCR7 and excluded terminally differentiated effector memory CD45RA+ cells. TCRdb's copy holds only in-frame clones and misses some; the assay was immunoSEQ multiplex PCR. The sample contains about 2.2 million clones, roughly 93% of which appear only once. The source material was naive CD8+ T cells from PBMCs. These receptors were collected from a man between 18 and 29 years old in good health. Some clones in this sample may be carry-over from other donors' samples.

The rearrangement joins TRBV5-1 to TRBJ2-7; TRBD1 agrees at 8 bases. Germline trimming cut 0 bases from V and 1 base from J; bases unmatched to any gene: 6. The CDR3 consists of 16 residues. The germline V gene has CDR1 SGHRS and CDR2 YFSETQ. This CDR3 reads CASSLARTGGSYEQYF. The DNA for the CDR3 is TGCGCCAGCAGCTTGGCCAGAACAGGGGGTTCCTACGAGCAGTACTTC.

The chain uses TRBV5-1 and TRBJ1-3; D call uncertain. This CDR3 has 16 residues. Trimming took off 4 bases at V and 3 bases at J, with 17 bases between the two ends. The V gene's germline CDR1 is SGHRS and CDR2 YFSETQ. The CDR3 DNA reads as TGCGCCAGCAGCCCGAGGACCGAACTGGTTGGAAACACCATATATTTT. Its translation is CASSPRTELVGNTIYF.

Worth noting for this clone: The sample holds other DNA sequences that translate to the same CDR3. The chain is built from TRBV13 and TRBJ1-1; D possibly corresponds to TRBD1 (5 bases). Trimming shortened V by 7 bases and J by 0 bases, and 18 bases separated the two germline ends. Germline lookup yields CDR1 PRHDT and CDR2 FYEKMQ (reference sequence). The CDR3 length is 16 residues. In DNA form, the CDR3 reads TGTGCCAGCATCCTGCCACCGGGACGGCTGAACACTGAAGCTTTCTTT. It is translated as CASILPPGRLNTEAFF.

The rearrangement links TRBV6-6 to TRBJ1-3; 9 nucleotides align to TRBD1. The CDR3 runs to 15 residues. Per the germline V gene, CDR1 is MNHNY and CDR2 is SVGAGI (reference sequence). V shed 7 bases and J 2 bases; nucleotides not matched to a gene: 6. The CDR3 loop is CASKNRDRAGNTIYF. Here the CDR3 DNA reads TGTGCCAGCAAAAACCGGGACAGGGCTGGAAACACCATATATTTT.

The chain has TRBV30 and TRBJ2-2; D assignment may be TRBD1 or TRBD2 (5 bases each). The ends were cut back, 3 bases at V and 7 bases at J, with 12 bases in the middle. This CDR3 is built from 13 residues. Looked up from germline, CDR1 is GTSNPN and CDR2 is SVGIG (reference sequence). CDR3 region: CAWSPGPGGELFF. The CDR3 region has the DNA TGTGCCTGGAGCCCGGGACCTGGCGGGGAGCTGTTTTTT.

The chain links TRBV6-5 to TRBJ2-2; D is undetermined. The V gene's germline CDR1 is MNHEY and CDR2 SVGAGI. There are 13 residues in the CDR3. Trimming took 6 bases from V and 4 from J, leaving 9 bases between them. CDR3 sequence (DNA): TGTGCCAGCAGCCACACCGGCACCGGGGAGCTGTTTTTT. Translated, it gives CASSHTGTGELFF.

The gene calls are TRBV18 and TRBJ2-7; D remains unclear. The CDR3 is 15 amino acids. In germline, CDR1 is KGHSH, CDR2 LQKENI. V lost 2 bases and J lost 2, with 13 bases in between. The CDR3 DNA reads TGTGCCAGCTCACCAGACGAAGCAGCTCCCTACGAGCAGTACTTC. Its protein product is CASSPDEAAPYEQYF.

V usage is TRBV28 and J usage is TRBJ1-5; TRBD1 matches at 8 bases. Per germline, CDR1 MDHEN and CDR2 SYDVKM. The trim removed 6 bases at V and 3 bases at J, leaving 13 bases unmatched. The CDR3 runs to 17 residues. The CDR3 reads CASSRRAPGGDNQPQHF. The CDR3 nucleotides are TGTGCCAGCAGCCGAAGGGCCCCAGGGGGCGACAATCAGCCCCAGCATTTT.

This chain uses TRBV19 with TRBJ2-3, with 7 bases aligning to TRBD1. Germline assignment: CDR1 LNHDA and CDR2 SQIVND (reference sequence). CDR3 length: 15 amino acids. Trimming at V came to 5 bases and at J to 4 bases, leaving 9 bases not matched to a gene. The CDR3 sequence is CASSSRDSPSDTQYF. The DNA of the CDR3 is TGTGCCAGTAGTTCCCGGGACAGTCCGTCAGATACGCAGTATTTT.

This clone appeared a single time. The chain couples TRBV19 to TRBJ2-7; 7 nucleotides line up with TRBD2. The CDR3 length is 15 residues. Unmatched junction bases numbered 14, after V lost 9 bases and J lost 3 bases. The germline CDR1 and CDR2 sequences are LNHDA and SQIVND (reference sequence). The CDR3 coding sequence is TGTGCCAGCGCAGTCGCCCAGCGGGATAGCTACGAGCAGTACTTC. This encodes CASAVAQRDSYEQYF.

This clone was observed once. This chain uses TRBV7-9 with TRBJ2-1; the D is unclear. Trimming took off 3 bases at V and 7 bases at J, with 7 bases between the two ends. Germline CDR1 SEHNR, CDR2 FQNEAQ (reference sequence). CDR3 length equals 12 residues. The CDR3 reads CASSFHGNEQFF. The DNA of the CDR3 is TGTGCCAGCAGCTTCCACGGGAATGAGCAGTTCTTC.

The rearrangement links TRBV21-1 to TRBJ1-1. TRBV21-1 constitutes a pseudogene. The CDR3 covers 16 residues. CDR3 loop: CASSTKGGSRRTEAFF. The CDR3 nucleotides read TGTGCCAGCAGTACCAAAGGAGGGTCCCGACGGACTGAAGCTTTCTTT.

The chain couples TRBV13 to TRBJ2-7, with D perhaps TRBD1 (5 bases). CDR1 and CDR2 from the germline V gene are PRHDT and FYEKMQ (reference sequence). V was shortened by 5 bases and J by 5 bases, with 13 bases between the two germline ends. The CDR3 consists of 13 residues. CDR3 DNA sequence: TGTGCCAGCAGCCTTGGTGGGGCCAACGAGCAGTACTTC. Translated: CASSLGGANEQYF.

J is TRBJ2-7 and V is TRBV4-2; 11 positions match TRBD2. The V gene end was trimmed by 1 base and the J gene end by 3 bases; junction bases not matched to a gene: 2. Germline loops: CDR1 LGHNA, CDR2 YNFKEQ. The CDR3 runs to 15 residues. DNA for the CDR3: TGTGCCAGCAGCCAAGGGACTAGCGGGCTCTACGAGCAGTACTTC. It translates to CASSQGTSGLYEQYF.

This clone showed up just once. The V and J genes are TRBV28 and TRBJ2-5; D might be TRBD1 (6 bases). V shed 4 bases and J shed 0 bases, with 15 bases lying between them. This CDR3 contains 16 residues. Germline V lookup: CDR1 MDHEN, CDR2 SYDVKM. CDR3 DNA sequence: TGTGCCAGCAGTTCCCCGGCGTACAGGGACCAAGAGACCCAGTACTTC. This codes for CASSSPAYRDQETQYF.

The table lists this clone with a count of one. The chain uses TRBV19 and TRBJ1-1; D is unresolved. This CDR3 has 13 residues. CDR1 is LNHDA, CDR2 SQIVND, per germline (reference sequence). With 5 bases removed from V and 3 bases from J, the gap between germline ends came to 10 bases. The DNA of the CDR3 is TGTGCCAGTAGTCCTTGGGGTGACACTGAAGCTTTCTTT. As protein: CASSPWGDTEAFF. The entire variable domain, with the rest obtained from reference TRBV19 and TRBJ1-1, is as follows: DGGITQSPKYLFRKEGQNVTLSCEQNLNHDAMYWYRQDPGQGLRLIYYSQIVNDFQKGDIAEGYSVSREKKESFPLTVTSAQKNPTAFYLCASSPWGDTEAFFGQGTRLTVV.

This clone turned up a few times. The chain carries TRBV14 and TRBJ1-1, with D unclear. V lost 3 bases to trimming and J lost 8 bases, with 7 bases between them. The length of the CDR3 is 11 residues. Germline loops: CDR1 SGHDN, CDR2 FVKESK. This CDR3 reads CASSQGREAFF. As DNA, the CDR3 is TGTGCCAGCAGCCAGGGAAGGGAAGCTTTCTTT.

This rearrangement joins TRBV30 to TRBJ2-5; D not certain. The J call could be wrong; TRBJ2-7 is a better fit for the DNA end. The CDR3 length is 13 residues. Germline V gives CDR1 GTSNPN, CDR2 SVGIG (reference sequence). CDR3 protein: CAWSVVGTYEQYF. CDR3 sequence (DNA): TGTGCCTGGAGTGTAGTTGGAACCTACGAGCAGTACTTC.

This sequence joins TRBV6-5 and TRBJ1-1; D is perhaps TRBD1 (6 bases). There are 15 residues in the CDR3. The ends were cut back, 4 bases at V and 4 bases at J, with 16 bases in the middle. Germline V CDR1 and CDR2: MNHEY, SVGAGI. CDR3 nucleotides: TGTGCCAGCAGTTGGGGGGGGGCGGTGCGCACTGAAGCTTTCTTT. This codes for CASSWGGAVRTEAFF.

The V and J genes are TRBV4-1 and TRBJ2-6; 9 bases align to TRBD2. With V trimmed by 2 bases and J by 1 base, 12 bases remained unmatched. Germline loops: CDR1 MGHRA, CDR2 YSYEKL. The CDR3 consists of 20 residues. The CDR3 DNA sequence: TGCGCCAGCAGCCAATATGCGCGGGAGGGCCATGGGTCTGGGGCCAACGTCCTGACTTTC. Residues: CASSQYAREGHGSGANVLTF.

This chain joins TRBV7-9 and TRBJ2-1; D is tentatively TRBD1 or TRBD2 (5 bases each). The CDR3 totals 16 residues. Trimming removed 6 bases from V and 4 bases from J, with 19 bases in between. The germline V gene has CDR1 SEHNR and CDR2 FQNEAQ (reference sequence). The CDR3 region is CASRHVGVSVYNEQFF. The CDR3 bases are TGTGCCAGCAGACACGTGGGGGTTTCCGTTTACAATGAGCAGTTCTTC.